One sample yielded the 21 T cell receptor beta chains listed below, sequenced in a study of T cells in Graves' hyperthyroidism and ophthalmopathy. Authors of the study amplified TCR beta CDR3 regions from RNA transcripts. TCR CDR3 regions were first amplified by RT-PCR with HTBI primers. MiXCR was run by TCRdb on the multiplex PCR reads, yielding one entry per CDR3 protein. Of 600,000 to 750,000 distinct CDR3 sequences in the sample, 15% to 20% were seen once. The sequenced sample was blood. These receptors were taken from a man in his forties or fifties with Graves' hyperthyroidism.

In this sample, this clonotype turned up many times. The chain is built from TRBV6-2 or TRBV6-3 and TRBJ2-5, with TRBD1 identical over 7 bases. In germline, CDR1 is MNHEY, CDR2 SVGEGT. V gave up 2 bases and J gave up 3 bases; unmatched junction bases: 6. The CDR3 runs to 15 residues. The CDR3 nucleotides are TGTGCCAGCAGTTACAGGGGGCTACACGAAGAGACCCAGTACTTC. Translated: CASSYRGLHEETQYF.

This clonotype was picked up many times. The V gene is TRBV20-1, the J gene TRBJ2-3; D is unclear. With 5 bases removed from V and 1 base from J, the gap between germline ends came to 13 bases. In germline, CDR1 is DFQATT, CDR2 SNEGSKA (reference sequence). The CDR3 runs to 14 residues. The CDR3 sequence is CSARPFSRTDTQYF. The CDR3 coding sequence is TGCAGTGCTCGACCCTTCAGCCGCACAGATACGCAGTATTTT.

This clonotype was seen ten or more times. The J gene is TRBJ2-2, the V gene TRBV20-1; TRBD2 might be the D (6 bases). V was trimmed by 4 bases and J by 4 bases, leaving 22 bases between them. The CDR3 spans 17 residues. Germline CDR1 is DFQATT and CDR2 is SNEGSKA (reference sequence). Here the CDR3 reads CSATPMGRGSVTGELFF. CDR3 nucleotides: TGCAGTGCTACACCAATGGGCCGGGGGTCGGTCACCGGGGAGCTGTTTTTT.

This clonotype has only a few counts. The chain couples TRBV6-1 to TRBJ2-7, with 8 positions matching TRBD1. Germline V gene lookup returns CDR1 MNHNS and CDR2 SASEGT. The CDR3 sequence is 13 residues long. V was clipped by 6 bases and J by 4 bases; unmatched bases: 5. The CDR3 nucleotides are TGTGCCAGCAGAGACAACAGGGGGTACGAGCAGTACTTC. The encoded protein is CASRDNRGYEQYF.

The chain has TRBV24-1 and TRBJ1-4; TRBD1 matches at 9 bases. CDR1 and CDR2 (germline): KGHDR, SFDVKD. CDR3 size: 16 residues. J lost 8 bases, V lost 3 bases, and 9 bases had no gene match. Here the CDR3 reads CATSDGTGQVEEKLFF. The DNA of the CDR3 is TGTGCCACCAGTGATGGGACAGGGCAGGTAGAAGAAAAACTGTTTTTT.

The gene calls are TRBV30 and TRBJ1-1, with TRBD1 matching 8 bases. J was trimmed by 7 bases and V by 3 bases; bases with no gene match: 13. Per germline, CDR1 GTSNPN and CDR2 SVGIG (reference sequence). The CDR3 has 15 residues. This CDR3 reads CAWSLHGQGGYEAFF. CDR3 sequence (DNA): TGTGCCTGGAGCCTACATGGACAGGGAGGATATGAAGCTTTCTTT.

This chain joins TRBV27 and TRBJ2-3; 10 nucleotides line up with TRBD2. Germline trimming cut 4 bases from V and 10 bases from J; bases unmatched to any gene: 14. The CDR3 is made up of 16 amino acids. Germline V gives CDR1 MNHEY, CDR2 SMNVEV (reference sequence). The CDR3 sequence: CASSSRLAGRSAAQYF. The CDR3 DNA is TGTGCCAGCAGTTCGCGACTAGCGGGTCGGTCTGCTGCGCAGTATTTT.

This clonotype was detected ten times or more. This chain links TRBV12-3 or TRBV12-4 with TRBJ2-3; 14 bases are a match to TRBD2. V shed 3 bases, J shed 4 bases, and the junction held 9 bases outside the gene matches. The CDR3 loop spans 18 amino acids. CDR3 in DNA: TGTGCCAGCAGTTTTGCCATTGGACTAGCGGGAGGAGCAGATACGCAGTATTTT. It encodes CASSFAIGLAGGADTQYF.

This chain links TRBV5-1 with TRBJ1-5, with a possible D match to TRBD1 (5 bases). The V end was cut by 4 bases, the J end by 7 bases, with 18 bases between. The CDR3 totals 15 residues. Germline V gene lookup returns CDR1 SGHRS and CDR2 YFSETQ. CDR3 loop: CASSLTPGPQQPQHF. The CDR3 DNA is TGCGCCAGCAGCCTCACTCCGGGGCCGCAGCAGCCCCAGCATTTT. The full variable domain, rest sourced from reference TRBV5-1 and TRBJ1-5, is KAGVTQTPRYLIKTRGQQVTLSCSPISGHRSVSWYQQTPGQGLQFLFEYFSETQRNKGNFPGRFSGRQFSNSRSEMNVSTLELGDSALYLCASSLTPGPQQPQHFGDGTRLSIL.

With regard to this clonotype: Germline is not matched at one junction end, which may reflect a read error. The rearrangement uses TRBV24-1 and TRBJ2-5, with D uncertain. This CDR3 spans 12 amino acids. Per germline, CDR1 KGHDR and CDR2 SFDVKD. The CDR3 DNA is TGTGCCACCAGTGGCCCACAAGAGTCCCAGTACTTC. Amino acid sequence: CATSGPQESQYF.

In this sample, this clonotype turned up a few times. This sequence joins TRBV10-2 and TRBJ2-1, with unresolved D. Germline V gene lookup returns CDR1 WSHSY and CDR2 SAAADI. CDR3 length: 12 amino acids. V gave up 4 bases and J gave up 15 bases, with 16 bases separating them. CDR3 nucleotide sequence: TGCGCCAGCAGTGTGCCTCCGAGACCCCCGTTCTTC. Translating gives CASSVPPRPPFF.

The gene calls are TRBV19 and TRBJ2-3; D perhaps matches TRBD2 (6 bases). Trimming cost V 7 bases and J 1 base, with 18 bases left between them. The CDR3 loop spans 16 amino acids. Germline CDR1 is LNHDA and CDR2 is SQIVND (reference sequence). Here the CDR3 DNA reads TGTGCCAGTACCCCCGGAGGGAGCTCTCGCACAGATACGCAGTATTTT. Protein: CASTPGGSSRTDTQYF.

Only a few counts were recorded for this clonotype. The V call is TRBV19, the J call TRBJ2-1, with 7 positions matching TRBD2. CDR3 length: 12 amino acids. Germline V gene data show CDR1 as LNHDA and CDR2 as SQIVND (reference sequence). V shed 6 bases, J shed 9 bases, and the junction held 5 bases outside the gene matches. The CDR3 spells CASRAGVGEQFF. CDR3 nucleotide sequence: TGTGCCAGTAGGGCGGGAGTTGGTGAGCAGTTCTTC.

The rearrangement uses TRBV5-6 and TRBJ2-5; D remains ambiguous. Trimming took off 2 bases at V and 1 base at J, with 9 bases between the two ends. CDR3 size: 14 residues. The germline gives CDR1 SGHDT, CDR2 YYEEEE. The CDR3 DNA sequence: TGTGCCAGCAGCTTTGAAGCCATCCAAGAGACCCAGTACTTC. This encodes CASSFEAIQETQYF.

This clonotype was counted at least ten times. The chain carries TRBV7-6 and TRBJ2-7; no clear D gene. The V gene's germline CDR1 is SGHVS and CDR2 FNYEAQ. The V and J ends lost 6 bases and 5 bases respectively, with 11 bases between them. The CDR3 is made up of 12 amino acids. CDR3 protein: CASSNALHEQYF. The CDR3 DNA reads as TGTGCCAGCAGTAACGCCCTCCACGAGCAGTACTTC.

This chain joins TRBV7-9 and TRBJ1-2, with D unresolved. Germline assignment: CDR1 SEHNR and CDR2 FQNEAQ (reference sequence). There are 16 residues in the CDR3. V dropped 2 bases and J dropped 0 bases, with 13 bases sitting between them. The CDR3 spells CASSLPRSSTNYGYTF. The CDR3, as DNA: TGTGCCAGCAGCTTACCAAGGTCCTCTACTAACTATGGCTACACCTTC. Full variable domain (outside the CDR3, taken from reference TRBV7-9 and TRBJ1-2): DTGVSQNPRHKITKRGQNVTFRCDPISEHNRLYWYRQTLGQGPEFLTYFQNEAQLEKSRLLSDRFSAERPKGSFSTLEIQRTEQGDSAMYLCASSLPRSSTNYGYTFGSGTRLTVV.

The chain uses TRBV5-5 and TRBJ2-7; no clear D gene. CDR3 size: 15 residues. With 1 base removed from V and 5 bases from J, the gap between germline ends came to 16 bases. CDR1 and CDR2 (germline): SGHKS, YYEKEE (reference sequence). The CDR3 region has the DNA TGTGCCAGCAGCTTGACTGTCCAGGTTGGGCACGAGCAGTACTTC. It is translated as CASSLTVQVGHEQYF.

The CDR3 DNA reads as TGCGCCAGCAGCTCCAGACAACAGGGCACCACTGAAGCTTTCTTT. Residues: CASSSRQQGTTEAFF. The gene calls are TRBV5-1 and TRBJ1-1; D perhaps matches TRBD1 (6 bases). The CDR3 is made up of 15 amino acids. Trimming removed 3 bases at V and 4 bases at J, with 16 bases between. The germline V gene encodes CDR1 SGHRS and CDR2 YFSETQ.

This clonotype came up a few times. This chain joins TRBV29-1 and TRBJ2-1, with 9 bases lining up with TRBD2. Looked up from germline, CDR1 is SQVTM and CDR2 is ANQGSEA. V lost 1 base, J lost 8 bases, and 15 bases stayed unmatched. The CDR3 length is 17 residues. Here the CDR3 reads CSVEARKGGRASDEQFF. CDR3 coding DNA: TGCAGCGTTGAAGCCCGTAAGGGCGGGAGGGCCTCGGATGAGCAGTTCTTC.

This clonotype was found a few times. A junction boundary mismatches the germline segment, possibly from a read error. This chain connects TRBV29-1 to TRBJ2-3; tentative D call: TRBD2 (5 bases). The CDR3 has 13 residues. Germline V gene sequence: CDR1 SQVTM, CDR2 ANQGSEA. The CDR3 loop reads CGVEGGSTDTQYF. As DNA, the CDR3 is TGCGGCGTTGAAGGCGGGAGCACAGATACGCAGTATTTT.

This clonotype was seen a few times. This sequence joins TRBV6-6 and TRBJ2-7; 9 nucleotides match TRBD1. CDR3 length equals 15 residues. Germline CDR1 MNHNY, CDR2 SVGAGI (reference sequence). V lost 2 bases, J lost 4 bases, and 6 bases stayed unmatched. This chain's CDR3 is CASSYGTGTGYEQYF. The CDR3 coding sequence is TGTGCCAGCAGTTACGGGACAGGGACCGGTTACGAGCAGTACTTC.